This T cell receptor beta chain stems from a study of shared clonotypes between healthy human individuals. The wider study: In total, the donors were two women and a few men aged 18 to 49. Whole-study findings and limits: Naive subsets generally exceeded memory subsets in estimated richness. The researchers took only blood, and tissue repertoires probably look different.

CD4+ cell separation produced CD45RA+ naive and CD45RA-negative memory subsets. CDR1 and CDR2 from the germline V gene are LNHDA and SQIVND (reference sequence). The V end was cut by 5 bases, the J end by 5 bases, with 15 bases between. The CDR3 runs to 14 residues. Sequencing used immunoSEQ multiplex PCR; TCRdb keeps in-frame clones, though not all of them. The sample yields about 1 million clones, about 75% seen once. This clone was observed once. No antigen is known for it. The sample was memory CD4+ T cells sorted from blood. Documented subset: CD45RA-negative fraction. The chain employs TRBV19 and TRBJ1-1, with D tentatively TRBD1 (5 bases). The receptor's source is a man between 18 and 29 years old in good health. Here the CDR3 DNA reads TGTGCCAGTAGTGCTTCGGGGACGTGGACTGAAGCTTTCTTT. The encoded protein is CASSASGTWTEAFF.